This TCR beta chain was identified in a study of CD8+CD57+ T cells in acquired aplastic anemia. As for the study in general: The study obtained an average of approximately 3 ug of DNA from sorted CD4+ and CD8+ cells. Study results and limitations: A significant difference in CD8+ Simpson's diversity between patients and controls was not found. Approximately 30 CD8+ CDR3 sequences were shared between patients and controls.

This CDR3 has 11 residues. Germline V gives CDR1 DFQATT, CDR2 SNEGSKA (reference sequence). V lost 7 bases and J 8 bases, leaving 14 bases between the germline ends. Profiling that covered TCR beta VDJ and CDR3 relied on genomic DNA as its template. Using its own MiXCR run on the reads, TCRdb lists one record per CDR3 protein. This table holds 400,000 to 600,000 distinct CDR3 sequences, more than 25% found once. This clonotype was detected many times. Its antigen is as yet unknown. Sequencing involved patients with CD8+CD57+ cell expansion previously shown by flow cytometry. The enrolled patients all had severe acquired aplastic anemia.

J is TRBJ1-1 and V is TRBV20-1; TRBD1 is a possible D gene (6 bases). The sample comprised sorted CD4+, CD8+, or CD8+CD57+ T cells (not recorded which) from PBMCs. This sequence was found in a human donor with aplastic anemia. The CDR3 region has the DNA TGCAGTGGGGCAGGGGAAAGGGAAGCTTTCTTT. It is translated as CSGAGEREAFF.